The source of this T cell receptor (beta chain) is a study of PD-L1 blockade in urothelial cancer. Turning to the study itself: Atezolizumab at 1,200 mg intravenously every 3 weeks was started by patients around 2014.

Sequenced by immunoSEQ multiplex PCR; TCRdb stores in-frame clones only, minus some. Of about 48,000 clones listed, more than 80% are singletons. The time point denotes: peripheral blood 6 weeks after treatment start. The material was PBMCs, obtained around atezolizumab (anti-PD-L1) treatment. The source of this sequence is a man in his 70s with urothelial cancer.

CDR3 region: CASSSQTRGTDTQYF. DNA for the CDR3: TGTGCCAGCAGCTCACAGACCAGGGGCACAGATACGCAGTATTTT. The chain is built from TRBV7-2 and TRBJ2-3; D is possibly TRBD1 (5 bases). The CDR3 extends over 15 amino acids. Germline V CDR1 and CDR2: SGHTA, FQGNSA. Trimming removed 4 bases at V and 1 base at J, with 12 bases between.